A selection of T cell receptor beta chains follows, all from one sample in a study of T cells after yellow fever vaccination. TCRdb reprocessed the 5' RACE reads via MiXCR and lists one record per CDR3 protein. The sample holds approximately 550,000 distinct CDR3 sequences; 15% to 20% are singletons and the top ten take roughly 13%. This material consisted of PBMCs, taken 15 days after the yellow fever booster vaccination. These receptors all come from a man aged 30-40 years who received the YFV17D yellow fever vaccine. Both conserved end residues are part of each CDR3. A D gene is named only where the DNA matches it firmly. Size is stated for part of the rows, as once, few or many counts, or as a class when the clone is expanded.

>few|TRBV20-1|.|TRBJ2-7
TGCAGCCTGATTGGACTCAACTCCTACGAGCAGTACTTC
CSLIGLNSYEQYF
>few|TRBV20-1|.|TRBJ2-2
TGCAGTGCTAGCGGAGTTTTATCCGGGGAGCTGTTTTTT
CSASGVLSGELFF
>few|TRBV20-1|TRBD1|TRBJ1-2
TGCAGTGCTAGCGCCAGGGGGAACTATGGCTACACCTTC
CSASARGNYGYTF
>.|TRBV5-1|.|TRBJ2-7
TGCGCCAGCAGCGGCCAGGTGGGGTCCTACGAGCAGTACTTC
CASSGQVGSYEQYF
>few|TRBV9|.|TRBJ2-2
TGTGCCAGCAGCCCACTGGGGACTCAGGGGAGGACCGGGGAGCTGTTTTTT
CASSPLGTQGRTGELFF
>few|TRBV9|.|TRBJ2-3
TGTGCCAGCAGCGTAGGGGCTAGCGATTCAGATACGCAGTATTTT
CASSVGASDSDTQYF
>.|TRBV7-9|.|TRBJ2-1
TGTGCCAGCAGGCCAACAGCCGGGCCCACTGGGCACAATGAGCAGTTCTTC
CASRPTAGPTGHNEQFF
>.|TRBV5-1|.|TRBJ2-5
TGCGCCAGCAGCCTAACCCCGAGGGAGACCCAGTACTTC
CASSLTPRETQYF
>.|TRBV6-1|.|TRBJ2-5
TGTGCCAGCATCTCACTCGGGGCCGGTGTGAAGACCCAGTACTTC
CASISLGAGVKTQYF
>.|TRBV6-5|.|TRBJ1-2
TGTGCCAGCAGTTACAACTTCCGACGGAACTATGGCTACACCTTC
CASSYNFRRNYGYTF
>.|TRBV10-3|TRBD1|TRBJ1-1
TGTGCCATCAGTGATCTCGACAGGGGCACTGAAGCTTTCTTT
CAISDLDRGTEAFF
>.|TRBV7-7|TRBD2|TRBJ2-1
TGTGCTAGCAGCCCCCTGGGCGGGAGGGGGAATGAGCAGTTCTTC
CASSPLGGRGNEQFF
>few|TRBV23-1|TRBD1|TRBJ1-4
TGCGCCAGCAGCCAGACAGGGTGGAGCGAAAAACTGTTTTTT
CASSQTGWSEKLFF
>.|TRBV2|.|TRBJ2-5
TGTGCCAATAGCGCCCAAGAGACCCAGTACTTC
CANSAQETQYF
>.|TRBV6-2/TRBV6-3|TRBD2|TRBJ2-1
TGTGCCAGCAGCCGGGGACTAGCGGCCCTTCAAAATGAGCAGTTCTTC
CASSRGLAALQNEQFF
>.|TRBV18|.|TRBJ2-3
TGTGCCAGCTCGACCTTAGCGGGCACAGATACGCAGTATTTT
CASSTLAGTDTQYF
>.|TRBV5-1|.|TRBJ2-3
TGCGCCAGCAAGGTAACCGCTGATACGCAGTATTTT
CASKVTADTQYF
>.|TRBV15|.|TRBJ2-3
TGTGCCACCAGCAGAGATCTCTTGGATACGCAGTATTTT
CATSRDLLDTQYF
>.|TRBV28|.|TRBJ2-1
TGTGCCAGCAGTTTCTCCGTGAGTGAGCAGTTCTTC
CASSFSVSEQFF
>.|TRBV6-5|TRBD1|TRBJ1-1
TGTGCCAGCAGTTACGCCTCCGGGACAGTGAACACTGAAGCTTTCTTT
CASSYASGTVNTEAFF
>few|TRBV29-1|TRBD1|TRBJ2-4
TGCAGCGACTCCCCCCGACAGGGGGGGAACATTCAGTACTTC
CSDSPRQGGNIQYF
>many|TRBV6-2/TRBV6-3|.|TRBJ2-3
TGTGCCAGCAGTTACGGACGCACAGATACGCAGTATTTT
CASSYGRTDTQYF
>few|TRBV14|.|TRBJ2-7
TGTGCCAGCAGCCCGGGGGGCGACATGTACTTC
CASSPGGDMYF
>few|TRBV30|.|TRBJ2-7
TGTGCCTGGACCCGGAGCTTCGGCTACGAGCAGTACTTC
CAWTRSFGYEQYF
>once|TRBV18|.|TRBJ2-3
TGTGCCAGCTCGGACATAATCACAGATACGCAGTATTTT
CASSDIITDTQYF
>.|TRBV20-1|.|TRBJ2-7
TGCAGTGCTAGAGTGCCACCCGACTACGAGCAGTACTTC
CSARVPPDYEQYF
>.|TRBV20-1|.|TRBJ2-7
TGCAGTGCGCTAACAGCTTACTACGAGCAGTACTTC
CSALTAYYEQYF
>many|TRBV7-9|.|TRBJ2-1
TGTGCCAGCAGCCCGAAAGCGAGCTCCTACAATGAGCAGTTCTTC
CASSPKASSYNEQFF
>few|TRBV7-2|.|TRBJ2-2
TGTGCCAGCAGCTTACAGGGGACTGACACCGGGGAGCTGTTTTTT
CASSLQGTDTGELFF
>.|TRBV6-5|.|TRBJ2-7
TGTGCCAGCAGTTACTCGCGGGCCTACGAGCAGTACTTC
CASSYSRAYEQYF
>.|TRBV13|.|TRBJ1-4
TGTGCCAGCAGCTTAAGGGACCGGGCTAATGAAAAACTGTTTTTT
CASSLRDRANEKLFF
>few|TRBV16|.|TRBJ1-2
TGTGCCAGCAGCCAGCCCAAAGGAGGCACTAACTATGGCTACACCTTC
CASSQPKGGTNYGYTF
>few|TRBV6-1|.|TRBJ2-1
TGTGCCAGCAGTCGTACTAGCTACAATGAGCAGTTCTTC
CASSRTSYNEQFF
>few|TRBV20-1|.|TRBJ2-5
TGCAGTGCTAGAACCCATCCTAGTTTCCAAGAGACCCAGTACTTC
CSARTHPSFQETQYF
>.|TRBV29-1|.|TRBJ2-5
TGCAGCGTGCCCGACACGAACCAAGAGACCCAGTACTTC
CSVPDTNQETQYF